Below, 10 T cell receptor beta chains from the same sample are listed, as sequenced in a study of regulatory T cells in long-lasting Graves disease. HTBI primers from iRepertoire and Arm-PCR of CDR3 regions yielded the TCR beta libraries. TCRdb recomputed calls from the multiplex PCR reads with MiXCR, one row per CDR3 protein. Here the sample spans around 430,000 distinct CDR3 sequences, roughly 23% being singletons. Specified time point: persistent/refractory GD, antithyroid drugs over 5 years with positive TRAb. TCR sequences were obtained from RNA taken from PBMCs. Sequencing used peripheral blood mononuclear cells (PBMCs), obtained when the disease was refractory, from a patient treated with antithyroid drugs. The receptors were gathered from a female donor with Graves disease.

This clonotype was recorded at least ten times. The chain combines TRBV29-1 with TRBJ1-1; D remains ambiguous. CDR1 is SQVTM and CDR2 is ANQGSEA in the germline V gene. The CDR3 length is 13 residues. V lost 7 bases to trimming and J lost 4 bases, with 16 bases between them. The DNA of the CDR3 is TGCAGCGCCGGAATCTGGTTGGGCACTGAAGCTTTCTTT. As protein: CSAGIWLGTEAFF.

This clonotype showed up just a few times. V is TRBV20-1 and J is TRBJ1-4; D is unresolved. Germline V gene lookup returns CDR1 DFQATT and CDR2 SNEGSKA (reference sequence). Trimming cost V 4 bases and J 3 bases, with 12 bases left between them. The CDR3 spans 14 residues. The chain's CDR3 is CSATPVLANEKLFF. The DNA of the CDR3 is TGCAGTGCTACGCCGGTATTAGCTAATGAAAAACTGTTTTTT.

This clonotype turned up a few times. The chain combines TRBV10-3 with TRBJ2-7, with 13 bases fitting TRBD2. CDR3 length equals 15 residues. The V gene end was trimmed by 0 bases and the J gene end by 5 bases; junction bases not matched to a gene: 1. Germline lookup yields CDR1 ENHRY and CDR2 SYGVKD. The CDR3 reads CAISESGLAGDEQYF. The DNA of the CDR3 is TGTGCCATCAGTGAGTCCGGACTAGCGGGAGACGAGCAGTACTTC.

The CDR3: CAWSGWTQYF. In DNA form, the CDR3 reads TGTGCCTGGAGCGGCTGGACCCAGTACTTC. The chain is built from TRBV30 and TRBJ2-5; no firm D call. The germline V and J ends were trimmed by 3 bases and 7 bases, with 6 bases remaining between them. The CDR3 has 10 residues. CDR1 is GTSNPN and CDR2 is SVGIG in the germline V gene (reference sequence).

At least ten counts were recorded for this clonotype. The chain carries TRBV2 and TRBJ1-2, with 8 bases fitting TRBD1. The J segment lost 7 bases and the V segment lost 6 bases, leaving 13 bases of the junction unmatched. The germline CDR1 and CDR2 sequences are SNHLY and FYNNEI. The CDR3 sequence is 15 residues long. The CDR3 bases are TGTGCCAGCAGGCCCCTCCCGCAGGGGGCAAGTGGCTACACCTTC. As protein: CASRPLPQGASGYTF.

The chain is built from TRBV5-1 and TRBJ2-5, with no clear D. Looked up from germline, CDR1 is SGHRS and CDR2 is YFSETQ. The CDR3 spans 14 residues. Deletions cut 6 bases from V and 2 bases from J, with 14 bases between. The CDR3 loop reads CASKSGPGQETQYF. CDR3 sequence (DNA): TGCGCCAGCAAATCGGGCCCGGGTCAAGAGACCCAGTACTTC.

The chain has TRBV5-4 and TRBJ2-7, with D possibly being TRBD1 (6 bases). V gave up 0 bases and J gave up 1 base, with 14 bases separating them. Germline V gives CDR1 SGHNT, CDR2 YYREEE (reference sequence). This CDR3 comprises 16 residues. The CDR3 protein is CASSLGVTGLSYEQYF. The CDR3 DNA sequence: TGTGCCAGCAGCTTGGGGGTTACAGGGCTATCCTACGAGCAGTACTTC.

About this clonotype itself: A far larger clone is one base from this, pointing to a likely read error. The chain employs TRBV6-1 and TRBJ2-5, with 8 bases identical to TRBD2. The trim removed 7 bases at V and 2 bases at J, leaving 9 bases unmatched. The CDR3 has 15 residues. CDR1 and CDR2 (germline): MNHNS, SASEGT. CDR3 sequence reads: CASNPAGGAQETQYF. The CDR3 DNA is TGTGCCAGCAACCCAGCCGGGGGGGCTCAAGAGACCCAGTACTTC.

V gene TRBV5-5 combines with J gene TRBJ2-2; D is unclear. The CDR3 has 15 residues. Germline V lookup: CDR1 SGHKS, CDR2 YYEKEE (reference sequence). V shed 5 bases and J shed 0 bases, with 11 bases lying between them. CDR3 in amino acids: CASSGHITNTGELFF. The CDR3 DNA follows: TGTGCCAGCAGTGGCCATATTACGAACACCGGGGAGCTGTTTTTT.

This clonotype has more than one count but fewer than ten. The V call is TRBV20-1, the J call TRBJ2-5; tentative D call: TRBD1 (6 bases). Germline V gives CDR1 DFQATT, CDR2 SNEGSKA (reference sequence). The V gene lost 0 bases and the J gene lost 7 bases, with 15 bases spanning the gap. This CDR3 has 14 amino acids. In nucleotides, the CDR3 is TGCAGTGCTAGAGATTATCGGACAGAAGGGACCCAGTACTTC. It codes for CSARDYRTEGTQYF.